The T cell receptor beta chain described here comes from a study of kidney transplant recipient with SARS-CoV-2 infection (dated by TCRdb to the early 2020s). The sample was run on an Illumina MiSeq. Profiling of the peripheral T cell repertoire targeted human TCRbeta genes. The authors' analysis ran thus. To account for variability over time, differences in clonotype abundance were tested using beta-binomial modelling. Clonotypes that had expanded were screened against the ImmuneCODE reference database of SARS-CoV-2-associated TCRs and mapped onto regions of the viral genome. Further repertoire analyses covered TRBV gene usage, CDR3 length, CDR3 amino acid overlap between time points, clonotype abundance distributions and Jaccard similarity. Using fastp at Q25 and MiXCR, TCRdb reprocessed the public reads and kept productive beta chains. Each CDR3 protein gets just one entry, which takes the most common genes and DNA from the rows behind it. The V and J calls, along with clone size, are taken from TCRdb and not from the paper's own processing. The sample records under 250,000 distinct CDR3 sequences, 29% of which are singletons. About 7% of the sample rests with the top ten.

The time point label, as the study defines it: pre-pandemic baseline sample and day 111 after first positive SARS-CoV-2 test. There are many counts of this clonotype. Its antigen remains undetermined. Per-nucleotide qualities are absent, and no much larger clonotype sits a single base away. From the cysteine through the phenylalanine, the CDR3 covers 14 amino acids. Only the CDR3 portion is preserved as DNA: 42 bases, with reading frame beginning at the first base. Between the V and J ends, shortened by 5 bases and 5 bases respectively, the junction contains 12 bases. The germline V gene supplies CDR1 SGHNT and CDR2 YENEEA.

The sample here was a blood sample, taken at baseline and on roughly day 110 from a kidney transplant recipient. The clonotype comes from a male patient aged 25-45 years who had COVID-19 and was a kidney transplant recipient. After a transplant, some T cells may have been passed on by the graft donor. The V and J segments used are TRBV11-3 and TRBJ2-2, and TRBD1 may be the D gene, going by 6 matching bases. The CDR3 region reads CASSLSTGTGELFF. The nucleotide sequence reads as follows: TGTGCCAGCAGCCTAAGCACAGGGACCGGGGAGCTGTTTTTT.